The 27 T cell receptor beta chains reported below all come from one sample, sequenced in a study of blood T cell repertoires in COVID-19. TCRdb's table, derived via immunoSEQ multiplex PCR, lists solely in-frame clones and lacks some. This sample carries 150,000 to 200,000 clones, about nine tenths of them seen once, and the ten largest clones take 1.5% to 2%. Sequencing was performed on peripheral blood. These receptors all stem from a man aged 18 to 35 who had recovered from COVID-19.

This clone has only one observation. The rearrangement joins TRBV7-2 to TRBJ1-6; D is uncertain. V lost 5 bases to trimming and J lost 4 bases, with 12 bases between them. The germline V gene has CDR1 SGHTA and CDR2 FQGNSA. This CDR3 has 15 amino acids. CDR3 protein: CASSTPFGYNSPLHF. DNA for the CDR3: TGTGCCAGCAGCACCCCGTTCGGGTATAATTCACCCCTCCACTTT. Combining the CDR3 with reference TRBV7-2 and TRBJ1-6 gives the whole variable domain GAGVSQSPSNKVTEKGKDVELRCDPISGHTALYWYRQSLGQGLEFLIYFQGNSAPDKSGLPSDRFSAERTGGSVSTLTIQRTQQEDSAVYLCASSTPFGYNSPLHFGNGTRLTVT.

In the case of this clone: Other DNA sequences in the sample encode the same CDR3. The CDR3 DNA sequence: TGTGCCAGCAGCGTAGGCCTAGCGGGAGCAGATACGCAGTATTTT. It translates to CASSVGLAGADTQYF. V gene TRBV9 combines with J gene TRBJ2-3, with 10 bases aligning to TRBD2. The germline V gene has CDR1 SGDLS and CDR2 YYNGEE. The CDR3 length is 15 residues. V lost 0 bases, J lost 4 bases, and 2 bases stayed unmatched.

The CDR3 loop reads CASSSQGIQETQYF. In DNA, the CDR3 is TGTGCCAGCAGCTCTCAGGGAATTCAGGAGACCCAGTACTTC. This chain uses TRBV7-2 with TRBJ2-5; D is possibly TRBD1 (5 bases). The V end lost 4 bases, the J end lost 5 bases, and 14 bases lay between the germline ends. CDR1 and CDR2 from the germline V gene are SGHTA and FQGNSA. CDR3 length equals 14 residues.

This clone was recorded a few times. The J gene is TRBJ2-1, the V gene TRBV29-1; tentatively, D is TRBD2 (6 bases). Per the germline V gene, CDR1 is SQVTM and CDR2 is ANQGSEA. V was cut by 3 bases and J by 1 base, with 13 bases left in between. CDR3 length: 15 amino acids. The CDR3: CSVDGRESSYNEQFF. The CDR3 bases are TGCAGCGTTGATGGACGGGAGAGTTCCTACAATGAGCAGTTCTTC.

The CDR3 sequence is CASSSRLGLPSGVGGYTF. The CDR3 DNA reads as TGTGCCAGCAGCTCTCGCTTAGGGTTGCCCTCGGGGGTAGGTGGCTACACCTTC. The chain employs TRBV7-2 and TRBJ1-2; D may be TRBD1 (5 bases). Germline CDR1 is SGHTA and CDR2 is FQGNSA. Trimming shortened V by 4 bases and J by 7 bases, and 28 bases separated the two germline ends. There are 18 residues in the CDR3.

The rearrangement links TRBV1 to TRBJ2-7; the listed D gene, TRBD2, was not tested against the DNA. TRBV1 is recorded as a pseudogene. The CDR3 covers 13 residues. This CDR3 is CTSSQDWAGEEYF. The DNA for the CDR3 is TGCACCAGCAGCCAAGATTGGGCGGGAGAGGAGTACTTC.

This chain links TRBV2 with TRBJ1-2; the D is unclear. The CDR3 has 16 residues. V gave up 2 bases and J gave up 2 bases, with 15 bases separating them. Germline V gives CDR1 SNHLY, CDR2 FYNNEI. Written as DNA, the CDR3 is TGTGCCAGCAGTGAAACAGTTCCCCAGGTCAACTATGGCTACACCTTC. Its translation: CASSETVPQVNYGYTF.

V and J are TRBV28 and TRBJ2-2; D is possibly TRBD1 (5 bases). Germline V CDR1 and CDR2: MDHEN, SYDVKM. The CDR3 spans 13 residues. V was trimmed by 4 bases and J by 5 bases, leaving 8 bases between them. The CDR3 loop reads CASSYQGTGELFF. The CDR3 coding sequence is TGTGCCAGCAGTTATCAGGGAACCGGGGAGCTGTTTTTT.

The CDR3 sequence is CASSGQGRGINQPQHF. DNA of the CDR3: TGTGCCAGCAGCGGACAGGGTCGGGGGATCAATCAGCCCCAGCATTTT. The chain combines TRBV7-2 with TRBJ1-5; the match to TRBD1 covers 8 bases. Germline V gene data show CDR1 as SGHTA and CDR2 as FQGNSA. Trimming at V came to 5 bases and at J to 3 bases, leaving 9 bases not matched to a gene. The CDR3 runs 16 residues.

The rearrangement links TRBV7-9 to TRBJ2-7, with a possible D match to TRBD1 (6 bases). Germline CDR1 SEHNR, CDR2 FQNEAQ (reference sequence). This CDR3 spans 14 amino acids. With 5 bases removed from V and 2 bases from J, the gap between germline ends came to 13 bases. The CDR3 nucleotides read TGTGCCAGCAGCCTCGGGACATATCCCTACGAGCAGTACTTC. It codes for CASSLGTYPYEQYF.

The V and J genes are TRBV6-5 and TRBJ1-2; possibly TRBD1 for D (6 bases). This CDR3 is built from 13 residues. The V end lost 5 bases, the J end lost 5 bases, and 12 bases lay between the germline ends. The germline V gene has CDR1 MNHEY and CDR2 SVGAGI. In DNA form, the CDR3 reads TGTGCCAGCAGTCTCGGACAGCTATATGGCTACACCTTC. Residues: CASSLGQLYGYTF.

The CDR3 protein is CASSREGQGLYGYTF. CDR3 bases: TGTGCCAGCAGCCGCGAGGGACAGGGGCTCTATGGCTACACCTTC. The rearrangement joins TRBV14 to TRBJ1-2; 10 bases line up with TRBD1. Germline CDR1 and CDR2: SGHDN and FVKESK. CDR3 size: 15 residues. The V gene end was trimmed by 4 bases and the J gene end by 4 bases; junction bases not matched to a gene: 6.

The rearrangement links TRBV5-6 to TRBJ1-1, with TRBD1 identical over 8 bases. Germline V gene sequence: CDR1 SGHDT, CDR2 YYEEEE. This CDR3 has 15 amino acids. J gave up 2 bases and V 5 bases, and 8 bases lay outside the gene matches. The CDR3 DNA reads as TGTGCCAGCAGTTTTACAGGGGGGTCTAACACTGAAGCTTTCTTT. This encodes CASSFTGGSNTEAFF.

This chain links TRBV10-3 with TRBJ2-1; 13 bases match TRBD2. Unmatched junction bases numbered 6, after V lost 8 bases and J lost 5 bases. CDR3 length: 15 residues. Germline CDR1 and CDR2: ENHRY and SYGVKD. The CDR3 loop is CAIRPGTSGNNEQFF. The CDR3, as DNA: TGTGCCATCCGCCCAGGGACTAGCGGGAACAATGAGCAGTTCTTC.

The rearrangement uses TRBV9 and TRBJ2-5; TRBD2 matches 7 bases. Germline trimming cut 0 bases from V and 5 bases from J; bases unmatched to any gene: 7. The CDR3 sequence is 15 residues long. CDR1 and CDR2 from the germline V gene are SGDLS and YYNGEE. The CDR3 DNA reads TGTGCCAGCAGCGTAGGGGCGGGAGCTCATGAGACCCAGTACTTC. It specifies CASSVGAGAHETQYF.

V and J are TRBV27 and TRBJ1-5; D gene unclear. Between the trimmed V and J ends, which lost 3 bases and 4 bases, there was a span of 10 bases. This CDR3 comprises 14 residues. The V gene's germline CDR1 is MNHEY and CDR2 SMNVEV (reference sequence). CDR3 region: CASSLRGGNQPQHF. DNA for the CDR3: TGTGCCAGCAGTTTGCGGGGTGGAAATCAGCCCCAGCATTTT.

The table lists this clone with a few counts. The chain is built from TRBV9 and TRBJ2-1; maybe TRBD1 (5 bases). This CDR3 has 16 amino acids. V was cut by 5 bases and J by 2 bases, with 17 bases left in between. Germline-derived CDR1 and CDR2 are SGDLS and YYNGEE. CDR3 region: CASSARGDVTYNEQFF. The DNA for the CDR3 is TGTGCCAGCAGTGCTAGGGGCGATGTTACCTACAATGAGCAGTTCTTC.

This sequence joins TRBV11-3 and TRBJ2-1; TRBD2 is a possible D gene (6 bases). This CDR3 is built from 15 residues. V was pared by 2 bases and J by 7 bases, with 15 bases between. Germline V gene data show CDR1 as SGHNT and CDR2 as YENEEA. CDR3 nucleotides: TGTGCCAGCAGCTTATTAGGGGCGGGAAGGAATGAGCAGTTCTTC. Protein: CASSLLGAGRNEQFF.

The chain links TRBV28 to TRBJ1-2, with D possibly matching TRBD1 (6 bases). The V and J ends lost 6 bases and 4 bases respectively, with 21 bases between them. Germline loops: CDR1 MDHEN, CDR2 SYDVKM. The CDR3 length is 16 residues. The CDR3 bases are TGTGCCAGCAGCTTACCCCCTCCCGCAGGGGCCTATGGCTACACCTTC. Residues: CASSLPPPAGAYGYTF.

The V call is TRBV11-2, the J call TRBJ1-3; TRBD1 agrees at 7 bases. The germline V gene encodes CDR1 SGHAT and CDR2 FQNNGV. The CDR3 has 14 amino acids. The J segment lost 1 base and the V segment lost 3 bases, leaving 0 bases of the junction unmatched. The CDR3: CASSLTGSGNTIYF. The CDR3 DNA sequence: TGTGCCAGCAGCTTGACAGGGTCTGGAAACACCATATATTTT. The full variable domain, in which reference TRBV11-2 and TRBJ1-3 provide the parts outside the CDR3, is EAGVAQSPRYKIIEKRQSVAFWCNPISGHATLYWYQQILGQGPKLLIQFQNNGVVDDSQLPKDRFSAERLKGVDSTLKIQPAKLEDSAVYLCASSLTGSGNTIYFGEGSWLTVV.

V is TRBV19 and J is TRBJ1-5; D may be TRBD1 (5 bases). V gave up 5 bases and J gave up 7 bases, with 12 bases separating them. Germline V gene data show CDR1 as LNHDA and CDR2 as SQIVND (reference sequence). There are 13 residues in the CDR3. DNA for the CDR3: TGTGCCAGTAGTCTCAGGGAGGGGCAGCCCCAGCATTTT. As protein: CASSLREGQPQHF.

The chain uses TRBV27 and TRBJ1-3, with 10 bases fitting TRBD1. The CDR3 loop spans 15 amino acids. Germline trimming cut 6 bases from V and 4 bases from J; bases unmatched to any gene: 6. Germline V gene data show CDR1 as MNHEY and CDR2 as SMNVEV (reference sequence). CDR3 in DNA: TGTGCCAGCAGAAAAGGGACAGGGGTCGGAAACACCATATATTTT. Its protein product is CASRKGTGVGNTIYF.

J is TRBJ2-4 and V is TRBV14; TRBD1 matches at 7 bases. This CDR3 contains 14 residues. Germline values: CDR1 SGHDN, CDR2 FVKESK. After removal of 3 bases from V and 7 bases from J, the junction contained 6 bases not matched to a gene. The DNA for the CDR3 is TGTGCCAGCAGCCAGTGGACAGGTCAGAACATTCAGTACTTC. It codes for CASSQWTGQNIQYF.

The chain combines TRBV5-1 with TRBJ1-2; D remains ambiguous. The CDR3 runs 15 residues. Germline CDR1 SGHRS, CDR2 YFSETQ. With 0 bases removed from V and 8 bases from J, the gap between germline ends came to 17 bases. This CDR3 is CASSLGERKWRGYTF. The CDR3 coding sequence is TGCGCCAGCAGCTTGGGCGAGCGGAAGTGGAGGGGCTACACCTTC.

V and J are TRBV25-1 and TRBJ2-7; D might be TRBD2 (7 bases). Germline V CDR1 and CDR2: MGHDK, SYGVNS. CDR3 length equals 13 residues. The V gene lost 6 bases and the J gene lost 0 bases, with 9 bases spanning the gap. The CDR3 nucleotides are TGTGCCAGCAGAGGGGGGGCCTCCTACGAGCAGTACTTC. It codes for CASRGGASYEQYF.

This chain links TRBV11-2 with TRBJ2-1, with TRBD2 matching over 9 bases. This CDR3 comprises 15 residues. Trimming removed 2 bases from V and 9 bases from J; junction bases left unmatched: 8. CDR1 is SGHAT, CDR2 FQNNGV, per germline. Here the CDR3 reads CASSLLREGRGEQFF. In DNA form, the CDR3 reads TGTGCCAGCAGCTTACTGCGGGAGGGCCGCGGTGAGCAGTTCTTC.

The CDR3 is CASSAAPGGTEAFF. The CDR3 DNA is TGTGCCAGCAGCGCCGCCCCCGGGGGGACTGAAGCTTTCTTT. The chain joins TRBV6-4 to TRBJ1-1; D is possibly TRBD1 (5 bases). V lost 6 bases, J lost 5 bases, and 16 bases lay in between. The CDR3 is made up of 14 amino acids. The germline CDR1 and CDR2 sequences are MRHNA and SNTAGT.